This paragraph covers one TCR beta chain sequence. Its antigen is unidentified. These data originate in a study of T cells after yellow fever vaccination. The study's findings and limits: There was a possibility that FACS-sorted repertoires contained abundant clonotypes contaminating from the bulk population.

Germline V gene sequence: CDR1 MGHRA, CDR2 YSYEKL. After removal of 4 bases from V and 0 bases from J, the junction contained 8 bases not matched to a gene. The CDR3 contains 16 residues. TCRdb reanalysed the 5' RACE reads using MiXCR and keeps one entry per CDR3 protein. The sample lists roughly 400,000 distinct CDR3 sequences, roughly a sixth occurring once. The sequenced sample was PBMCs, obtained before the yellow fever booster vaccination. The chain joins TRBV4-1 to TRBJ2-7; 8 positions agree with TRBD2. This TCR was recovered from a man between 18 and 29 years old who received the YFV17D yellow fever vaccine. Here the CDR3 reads CASSRGGPPSSYEQYF. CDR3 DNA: TGCGCCAGCAGCCGCGGGGGGCCTCCGAGCTCCTACGAGCAGTACTTC.